These 20 T cell receptor beta chains originate from one sample sequenced in a study of shared clonotypes between healthy human individuals. The protocol was immunoSEQ multiplex PCR, while the TCRdb copy is restricted to in-frame clones and leaves out a portion. The repertoire holds a few hundred thousand clones, with just under 97% as singletons. It was CD45RO-negative cells, positively selected for CCR7, that made up naive CD8 cells, with terminally differentiated effector memory CD45RA+ cells excluded. The sample comprised naive CD8+ T cells sorted from blood. The receptors here all came from a woman aged 30 to 39 in good health.

This rearrangement joins TRBV2 to TRBJ2-2; D may be TRBD1 or TRBD2 (6 bases each). V was trimmed by 3 bases and J by 4 bases, leaving 18 bases between them. This CDR3 is 17 amino acids long. CDR1 is SNHLY, CDR2 FYNNEI, per germline. The CDR3 bases are TGTGCCAGCAGTGAGGTTGGGCGGGAACAGGGCACCGGGGAGCTGTTTTTT. Translation gives CASSEVGREQGTGELFF.

This clone turned up a few times. The chain recombines TRBV5-6 with TRBJ2-7; a weak D match, TRBD1 (6 bases). V gave up 6 bases and J gave up 5 bases, with 18 bases separating them. Germline lookup yields CDR1 SGHDT and CDR2 YYEEEE. The CDR3 loop spans 14 amino acids. The CDR3 reads CASKPSGETDEQYF. The CDR3 coding sequence is TGTGCCAGCAAGCCATCAGGGGAGACCGACGAGCAGTACTTC.

The V gene is TRBV10-2, the J gene TRBJ2-5, with D possibly being TRBD2 (6 bases). This CDR3 has 14 residues. In germline, CDR1 is WSHSY, CDR2 SAAADI. Trimming stripped 4 bases from V and 4 bases from J, with 13 bases between. The CDR3 DNA is TGCGCCAGCAGTGCGGGAGCATCGGTAGAGACCCAGTACTTC. The encoded protein is CASSAGASVETQYF.

The rearrangement links TRBV27 to TRBJ2-1, with D perhaps matching TRBD1 (5 bases). From germline, CDR1 is MNHEY and CDR2 SMNVEV (reference sequence). Trimming took off 3 bases at V and 5 bases at J, with 20 bases between the two ends. The CDR3 has 17 amino acids. CDR3 in DNA: TGTGCCAGCAGTTTGTCGTTAGGAAGGGGCCCCCACAATGAGCAGTTCTTC. Its translation is CASSLSLGRGPHNEQFF.

This clone was counted between two and nine times. The sample carries other DNA sequences with the same CDR3. The chain combines TRBV30 with TRBJ2-2, with no clear D. The germline V gene encodes CDR1 GTSNPN and CDR2 SVGIG (reference sequence). Trimming shortened V by 1 base and J by 6 bases, and 0 bases separated the two germline ends. The CDR3 totals 10 residues. CDR3 sequence: CAWSAGELFF. As DNA, the CDR3 is TGTGCCTGGAGTGCCGGGGAGCTGTTTTTT.

This clone showed up just once. The chain combines TRBV28 with TRBJ2-7, with D unresolved. Trimming removed 4 bases at V and 3 bases at J, with 7 bases between. Per the germline V gene, CDR1 is MDHEN and CDR2 is SYDVKM. This CDR3 has 12 residues. This CDR3 is CASSWWGYEQYF. For the CDR3, the DNA is TGTGCCAGCAGTTGGTGGGGCTACGAGCAGTACTTC.

J is TRBJ2-1 and V is TRBV29-1; D remains unclear. The CDR3 runs 11 residues. CDR1 and CDR2 from the germline V gene are SQVTM and ANQGSEA. The ends were cut back, 2 bases at V and 9 bases at J, with 8 bases in the middle. CDR3 region: CSVELRSEQFF. DNA for the CDR3: TGCAGCGTTGAACTGCGGTCTGAGCAGTTCTTC.

The V gene is TRBV6-6, the J gene TRBJ2-1; perhaps TRBD1 as D (6 bases). V was trimmed by 10 bases and J by 2 bases, leaving 12 bases between them. This CDR3 is built from 13 residues. From germline, CDR1 is MNHNY and CDR2 SVGAGI (reference sequence). CDR3 amino acids: CATRTEPYNEQFF. CDR3 nucleotides: TGTGCCACCAGGACAGAGCCCTACAATGAGCAGTTCTTC.

V usage is TRBV19 and J usage is TRBJ1-1; D is ambiguous. The CDR3 has 14 residues. Germline CDR1 is LNHDA and CDR2 is SQIVND (reference sequence). The V end lost 3 bases, the J end lost 1 base, and 9 bases lay between the germline ends. CDR3 residues: CASSMVQKNTEAFF. The DNA for the CDR3 is TGTGCCAGTAGTATGGTCCAGAAGAACACTGAAGCTTTCTTT.

Concerning this clone itself: Within the sample, other DNA sequences also encode this same CDR3. The chain uses TRBV27 and TRBJ1-2, with 12 bases lining up with TRBD1. In germline, CDR1 is MNHEY, CDR2 SMNVEV (reference sequence). The CDR3 runs 14 residues. V gave up 5 bases and J gave up 8 bases; unmatched junction bases: 6. In nucleotides, the CDR3 is TGTGCCAGCAGTCCGGGACAGGGGGCAGAGGGCTACACCTTC. Amino acids: CASSPGQGAEGYTF.

The CDR3 loop is CASSLEGDYEQYF. The DNA of the CDR3 is TGTGCCAGCAGCTTGGAGGGAGACTACGAGCAGTACTTC. The rearrangement joins TRBV5-5 to TRBJ2-7, with D perhaps TRBD2 (5 bases). Germline CDR1 reads SGHKS; CDR2 reads YYEKEE (reference sequence). This CDR3 comprises 13 residues. Trimming stripped 0 bases from V and 3 bases from J, with 7 bases between.

This rearrangement joins TRBV7-6 to TRBJ1-1, with 7 bases fitting TRBD1. Trimming cost V 5 bases and J 7 bases; bases outside gene matches: 10. The CDR3 extends over 14 amino acids. Looked up from germline, CDR1 is SGHVS and CDR2 is FNYEAQ. This chain's CDR3 is CASSASGQIFEAFF. Written as DNA, the CDR3 is TGTGCCAGCAGCGCGTCGGGACAGATATTTGAAGCTTTCTTT.

The chain couples TRBV28 to TRBJ2-1; D gene unclear. This CDR3 is built from 12 residues. With 4 bases removed from V and 2 bases from J, the gap between germline ends came to 3 bases. Per germline, CDR1 MDHEN and CDR2 SYDVKM. This CDR3 reads CASSYPYNEQFF. The CDR3 DNA reads TGTGCCAGCAGTTACCCCTACAATGAGCAGTTCTTC.

In its sample, this clone was seen a few times. Other nucleotide sequences from this sample produce the same CDR3. The chain recombines TRBV19 with TRBJ1-5; TRBD1 matches at 8 bases. This CDR3 has 15 residues. Losses at the gene ends were 5 bases for V and 1 base for J; bases not matched to a gene: 4. Germline V gene lookup returns CDR1 LNHDA and CDR2 SQIVND (reference sequence). This chain's CDR3 is CASSPTGASNQPQHF. The CDR3 coding sequence is TGTGCCAGTAGTCCGACAGGGGCCAGCAATCAGCCCCAGCATTTT.

J is TRBJ2-7 and V is TRBV9, with TRBD1 identical over 7 bases. The CDR3 totals 16 residues. CDR1 is SGDLS and CDR2 is YYNGEE in the germline V gene. The V and J ends lost 3 bases and 6 bases, in that order; junction bases with no gene match: 15. As DNA, the CDR3 is TGTGCCAGCAGCGCTTTTACAGGGGCCCTTGAAGGCGAGCAGTACTTC. It is translated as CASSAFTGALEGEQYF. Looking up the rest from reference TRBV9 and TRBJ2-7 gives the full variable domain: DSGVTQTPKHLITATGQRVTLRCSPRSGDLSVYWYQQSLDQGLQFLIQYYNGEERAKGNILERFSAQQFPDLHSELNLSSLELGDSALYFCASSAFTGALEGEQYFGPGTRLTVT.

The rearrangement uses TRBV10-2 and TRBJ2-1, with D unresolved. Germline CDR1 and CDR2: WSHSY and SAAADI. The CDR3 contains 19 residues. The V end was cut by 2 bases, the J end by 5 bases, with 25 bases between. The CDR3 protein is CASSESSLAIYTRDNEQFF. The CDR3 DNA is TGCGCCAGCAGTGAGAGTAGTCTGGCCATATATACGCGAGACAATGAGCAGTTCTTC.

The V call is TRBV29-1, the J call TRBJ2-7, with TRBD2 matching over 11 bases. V gave up 6 bases and J gave up 0 bases; unmatched junction bases: 10. The CDR3 covers 16 residues. Looked up from germline, CDR1 is SQVTM and CDR2 is ANQGSEA. The CDR3 is CSVASSGTSGSYEQYF. In nucleotides, the CDR3 is TGCAGCGTCGCTTCCTCCGGGACTAGCGGCTCCTACGAGCAGTACTTC.

The CDR3 region is CSVVGGVDSYNEQFF. DNA for the CDR3: TGCAGCGTTGTTGGCGGGGTCGACTCCTACAATGAGCAGTTCTTC. V is TRBV29-1 and J is TRBJ2-1, with a possible D match to TRBD2 (6 bases). The ends were cut back, 4 bases at V and 0 bases at J, with 13 bases in the middle. Germline V gene lookup returns CDR1 SQVTM and CDR2 ANQGSEA. The length of the CDR3 is 15 residues.

In its sample, this clone was seen once. Different DNA sequences within this sample yield the same CDR3. The chain recombines TRBV7-9 with TRBJ2-1; D is possibly TRBD2 (6 bases). Germline lookup yields CDR1 SEHNR and CDR2 FQNEAQ (reference sequence). The CDR3 covers 12 residues. Trimming removed 0 bases at V and 9 bases at J, with 6 bases between. The CDR3 spells CASSLARGEQFF. The CDR3 coding sequence is TGTGCCAGCAGCTTAGCGCGGGGTGAGCAGTTCTTC.

V is TRBV5-8 and J is TRBJ2-7; tentatively, D is TRBD2 (5 bases). Trimming cost V 3 bases and J 0 bases, with 10 bases left between them. The CDR3 runs to 14 residues. Germline V lookup: CDR1 SGHTS, CDR2 YDEGEE. The CDR3: CASSSDLNSYEQYF. CDR3 bases: TGTGCCAGCAGCTCGGACTTGAACTCCTACGAGCAGTACTTC.